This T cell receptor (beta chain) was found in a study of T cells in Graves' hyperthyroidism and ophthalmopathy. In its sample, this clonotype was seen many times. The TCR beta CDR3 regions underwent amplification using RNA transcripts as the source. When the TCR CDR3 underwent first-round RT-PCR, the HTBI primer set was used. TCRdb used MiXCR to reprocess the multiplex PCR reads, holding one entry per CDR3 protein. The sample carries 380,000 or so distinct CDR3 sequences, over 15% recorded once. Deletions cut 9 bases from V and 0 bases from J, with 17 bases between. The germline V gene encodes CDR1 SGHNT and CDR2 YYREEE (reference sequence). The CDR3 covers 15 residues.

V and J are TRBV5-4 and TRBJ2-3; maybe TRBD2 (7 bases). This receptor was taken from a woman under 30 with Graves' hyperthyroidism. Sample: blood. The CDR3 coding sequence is TGTGCCACCGCACGGGAGGACAGTAGCACAGATACGCAGTATTTT. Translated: CATAREDSSTDTQYF.